This is a list of T cell receptor beta chains from one sample in a study of shared clonotypes between healthy human individuals. Data came from immunoSEQ multiplex PCR; TCRdb stores just in-frame clones and leaves some out. There are 2 million to 3 million clones in the sample; about 92% occur only once, and around 0.14% lies in the top ten. The sequenced sample was naive CD4+ T cells sorted from blood. Receptors were obtained from a man between 18 and 29 years old in good health. CDR3s include the opening cysteine and the closing phenylalanine or tryptophan. The order of the fields is V gene, J gene, CDR3 protein.

V: TRBV19
J: TRBJ2-7
CDR3: CASSIIAGDYEQYF

V: TRBV11-1
J: TRBJ1-1
CDR3: CASSLENTEAFF

V: TRBV2
J: TRBJ1-5
CDR3: CASSETGGSLLKIEPQHF

V: TRBV4-2
J: TRBJ2-7
CDR3: CASSPLGESAYEQYF

V: TRBV11-3
J: TRBJ2-7
CDR3: CASSPGTGSYEQYF

V: TRBV5-4
J: TRBJ1-6
CDR3: CASSLNREGNSPLHF

V: TRBV6-6
J: TRBJ1-1
CDR3: CASSYRELDTEAFF

V: TRBV6-5
J: TRBJ2-1
CDR3: CASRSSGGNEQFF

V: TRBV7-8
J: TRBJ1-1
CDR3: CASSLARNTEAFF

V: TRBV30
J: TRBJ2-7
CDR3: CAWSPGAGGAEQYF

V: TRBV5-1
J: TRBJ2-1
CDR3: CASSFTVGTGDNEQFF

V: TRBV6-4
J: TRBJ2-3
CDR3: CASSRGTSGTDTQYF

V: TRBV27
J: TRBJ2-4
CDR3: CASSLWAGAGKNIQYF

V: TRBV4-3
J: TRBJ2-1
CDR3: CASSQDRDGSYNEQFF

V: TRBV28
J: TRBJ2-2
CDR3: CASSLVAPTNTGELFF

V: TRBV4-3
J: TRBJ2-4
CDR3: CASSPSLDSLAKNIQYF

V: TRBV11-1
J: TRBJ2-3
CDR3: CASSLEGSSTDTQYF

V: TRBV2
J: TRBJ1-3
CDR3: CASSEGGQGLGSGNTIYF

V: TRBV19
J: TRBJ2-5
CDR3: CASRGQGARETQYF

V: TRBV6-5
J: TRBJ2-5
CDR3: CASTGPETQYF

V: TRBV28
J: TRBJ2-5
CDR3: CASSGTSGGWETQYF

V: TRBV7-2
J: TRBJ2-7
CDR3: CASSSGMLVEQYF

V: TRBV6-4
J: TRBJ2-2
CDR3: CASSREFPGELFF